The 26 T cell receptor delta chains listed next were all sequenced from one sample in a study of gammadelta T cells in human blood. TCRdb re-called clones from the RT-PCR reads via CATT. The sample yields some 1,000 delta-chain clones, under 6.5% seen once. The sample was non-Vgamma9Vdelta2 gamma-delta T cells from infant blood. These TCRs come from a human donor.

This clone is categorized as medium-sized. This chain links TRDV3 with TRDJ1; the match to TRDD3 covers 10 bases. The ends lost 3 bases at V and 0 bases at J; junction bases unmatched: 19. The CDR3 contains 19 residues. Germline CDR1 reads TVYSNPD; CDR2 reads GDNSRS (reference sequence). CDR3 loop: CALWAKTLLLGDYTDKLIF. As DNA, the CDR3 is TGTGCCTTGTGGGCTAAAACCCTATTACTGGGGGATTACACCGATAAACTCATCTTT.

By proportion, this clone is large. The chain uses TRDV1 and TRDJ1, with D tentatively TRDD3 (5 bases). This CDR3 comprises 17 residues. Germline CDR1 reads TSWWSYY; CDR2 reads QGS. The V and J ends lost 4 bases and 0 bases respectively, with 18 bases between them. DNA for the CDR3: TGTGCTCTTGGGGTCCAAACCCTCCCTGGGTACACCGATAAACTCATCTTT. The encoded protein is CALGVQTLPGYTDKLIF.

By share, this clone ranks as medium-sized. The chain links TRDV1 to TRDJ1; possibly TRDD2 for D (5 bases). This CDR3 spans 19 amino acids. V was pared by 3 bases and J by 0 bases, with 23 bases between. Germline CDR1 TSWWSYY, CDR2 QGS. CDR3 sequence (DNA): TGTGCTCTTGGGGAGACGGCCTTCTTTCAATTCCGCCACACCGATAAACTCATCTTT. This gives the protein CALGETAFFQFRHTDKLIF.

As for this clone: This sequence may be a read error, since a much larger clone differs from it by one base. The J gene is TRDJ1, the V gene TRDV1, with TRDD3 identical over 8 bases. This CDR3 is built from 19 residues. Per germline, CDR1 TSWWSYY and CDR2 QGS. The CDR3: CALRELRLPLGEKTDKLIF. CDR3 sequence (DNA): TGTGCTCTTAGGGAACTTCGGCTTCCTCTGGGGGAGAAAACCGATAAACTCATCTTT.

This clone was counted a few times. A far more abundant clone sits one base away, making this likely a read error. This chain connects TRDV1 to TRDJ1, with 8 bases fitting TRDD3. CDR3 length equals 22 residues. Germline V gene sequence: CDR1 TSWWSYY, CDR2 QGS. Losses at the gene ends were 9 bases for V and 0 bases for J; bases not matched to a gene: 30. CDR3 protein: CALSSPLGMYWGLIPYTDKLIF. CDR3 nucleotide sequence: TGTGCTCTATCCTCCCCCCTCGGGATGTACTGGGGGCTGATTCCCTACACCGATAAACTCATCTTT.

In its sample, this clone ranks as medium-sized (0.01 to 0.1%). The chain joins TRDV1 to TRDJ1; 10 bases agree with TRDD3. This CDR3 has 20 amino acids. CDR1 and CDR2 from the germline V gene are TSWWSYY and QGS. The J segment lost 0 bases and the V segment lost 5 bases, leaving 18 bases of the junction unmatched. DNA of the CDR3: TGTGCTCTTGGGAACCCAGGGGGGGGGATACGCGGAGAGTACACCGATAAACTCATCTTT. As protein: CALGNPGGGIRGEYTDKLIF.

There are a few counts of this clone. TCRdb shows a much larger clone's protein in place of this DNA's translation, and the two differ at residue 3, likely through a read error; the protein shown is translated from the DNA. The chain links TRDV1 to TRDJ2; D may be TRDD3 (5 bases). CDR3 size: 18 residues. The germline gives CDR1 TSWWSYY, CDR2 QGS. CDR3 nucleotides: TGTGCTATTGGGGAACCCTGGGTGTCGGAGGCTTTGACAGCACAACTCTTCTTT. Its protein product is CAIGEPWVSEALTAQLFF.

This clone is classed as large. This chain joins TRDV1 and TRDJ3; D could derive from TRDD2 or TRDD3 (8 bases each). Trimming shortened V by 1 base and J by 12 bases, and 28 bases separated the two germline ends. Germline V gene lookup returns CDR1 TSWWSYY and CDR2 QGS. The CDR3 extends over 20 amino acids. The CDR3 loop reads CALGEPSSYLVLGVSRQMFF. Here the CDR3 DNA reads TGTGCTCTTGGGGAACCGTCTTCCTACCTAGTACTGGGGGTAAGCCGACAGATGTTTTTC.

This clone was recorded a few times. The chain uses TRDV3 and TRDJ1; 11 bases are shared with TRDD3. V was clipped by 5 bases and J by 4 bases; unmatched bases: 21. Germline loops: CDR1 TVYSNPD, CDR2 GDNSRS (reference sequence). There are 18 residues in the CDR3. CDR3 protein: CAQSGSLLGDIIGDKLIF. CDR3 sequence (DNA): TGTGCCCAATCCGGGTCCTTACTGGGGGATATAATTGGCGATAAACTCATCTTT.

The J gene is TRDJ1, the V gene TRDV1, with 10 bases that match TRDD3. CDR3 length: 21 amino acids. CDR1 and CDR2 (germline): TSWWSYY, QGS. Trimming cost V 3 bases and J 0 bases; bases outside gene matches: 19. CDR3 protein: CALGDPFLVLGDLYDTDKLIF. CDR3 DNA: TGTGCTCTTGGGGACCCTTTCCTGGTACTGGGGGATTTGTATGACACCGATAAACTCATCTTT.

This clone is deemed large (0.1 to 1%). The chain couples TRDV2 to TRDJ1; TRDD3 matches at 11 bases. The CDR3 length is 19 residues. Germline CDR1 is GEAIGNYY and CDR2 is EKD. The ends lost 1 base at V and 0 bases at J; junction bases unmatched: 12. In nucleotides, the CDR3 is TGTGCCTGTGACACGCGATACTGGGGGATAGCCCTGTACACCGATAAACTCATCTTT. This sequence encodes CACDTRYWGIALYTDKLIF.

The chain couples TRDV1 to TRDJ1; 9 positions agree with TRDD2. Per germline, CDR1 TSWWSYY and CDR2 QGS. V lost 0 bases, J lost 0 bases, and 17 bases stayed unmatched. The CDR3 sequence is 21 residues long. The CDR3 region is CALGELPFLRYWGMYTDKLIF. CDR3 nucleotides: TGTGCTCTTGGGGAACTTCCCTTCCTACGGTACTGGGGCATGTACACCGATAAACTCATCTTT.

This clone qualifies as medium-sized. This chain connects TRDV2 to TRDJ1, with D possibly matching TRDD3 (5 bases). In germline, CDR1 is GEAIGNYY, CDR2 EKD. V was shortened by 0 bases and J by 0 bases, with 10 bases between the two germline ends. This CDR3 is 15 amino acids long. The CDR3 DNA follows: TGTGCCTGTGACACCGGGGAGACGTACACCGATAAACTCATCTTT. It translates to CACDTGETYTDKLIF.

This clone has a handful of counts. A much larger clone sits a single nucleotide away, making a read error possible. This chain links TRDV1 with TRDJ1; 13 nucleotides agree with TRDD3. V lost 4 bases to trimming and J lost 1 base; unmatched junction nucleotides: 21. This CDR3 has 22 residues. Per the germline V gene, CDR1 is TSWWSYY and CDR2 is QGS. CDR3 sequence (DNA): TGTGCTCTTGGGGGAGGCATCCTACCAGTACTGGGGGATACGCATTTCACCGATAAACTCATCTTT. This sequence encodes CALGGGILPVLGDTHFTDKLIF.

By its share, this clone is large. The rearrangement links TRDV1 to TRDJ3; TRDD2 is a possible D gene (5 bases). Germline CDR1 and CDR2: TSWWSYY and QGS. Deletions cut 3 bases from V and 0 bases from J, with 15 bases between. The CDR3 runs to 19 residues. CDR3 bases: TGTGCTCTTGGGGACTGGCCTTCTCATACCTCCTGGGACACCCGACAGATGTTTTTC. It translates to CALGDWPSHTSWDTRQMFF.

As concerns this clone: This DNA's translation and the protein TCRdb lists, from a much larger clone, do not match at residue 3, likely due to a read error; the protein shown is translated from the DNA. The genes are TRDV1 and TRDJ3; 7 bases fit TRDD3. Germline V gives CDR1 TSWWSYY, CDR2 QGS. This CDR3 spans 18 amino acids. The CDR3 protein is CAIGEEGYGSWDTRQMFF. The CDR3 region has the DNA TGTGCTATTGGGGAAGAAGGATACGGGTCCTGGGACACCCGACAGATGTTTTTC.

This clone qualifies as medium-sized. Distinct nucleotide sequences in the sample also encode this CDR3. The chain recombines TRDV1 with TRDJ1; 12 positions match TRDD3. With V trimmed by 3 bases and J by 0 bases, 35 bases remained unmatched. The CDR3 consists of 27 residues. Germline CDR1 and CDR2: TSWWSYY and QGS. CDR3 DNA: TGTGCTCTTGGGGAGCTATTAACTAGTGGCCTTCCCGATGTACTGGGGGATACAGGGACGTACACCGATAAACTCATCTTT. Translating it yields CALGELLTSGLPDVLGDTGTYTDKLIF.

This clone is deemed medium-sized. The chain is built from TRDV1 and TRDJ1, with unresolved D. Germline CDR1 and CDR2: TSWWSYY and QGS. The ends were cut back, 2 bases at V and 0 bases at J, with 10 bases in the middle. The CDR3 extends over 15 amino acids. DNA for the CDR3: TGTGCTCTTGGGGAAAAGGAGAATTACACCGATAAACTCATCTTT. Its translation: CALGEKENYTDKLIF.

In regard to this clone: A much more abundant neighbour one base away suggests this may be a read error. This rearrangement joins TRDV1 to TRDJ1; tentatively, D is TRDD3 (7 bases). In germline, CDR1 is TSWWSYY, CDR2 QGS. The length of the CDR3 is 24 residues. The V end was cut by 0 bases, the J end by 3 bases, with 38 bases between. CDR3 coding DNA: TGTGCTCTTGGGGAACTCAGGCCTTCCCCCTACGTTTCTACTGGGGAATACGCGGCCGATAAACTCATCTTT. Translated, it gives CALGELRPSPYVSTGEYAADKLIF.

In regard to this clone: Being one base from a much bigger clone, this may be a read error. V usage is TRDV1 and J usage is TRDJ1; 8 bases are a match to TRDD2. The J segment lost 0 bases and the V segment lost 0 bases, leaving 21 bases of the junction unmatched. The CDR3 loop spans 22 amino acids. The germline CDR1 and CDR2 sequences are TSWWSYY and QGS. The CDR3 here is CALGELRDFLPLIRAYTDKLIF. The CDR3 DNA reads TGTGCTCTTGGGGAACTAAGGGACTTCCTACCCCTAATCCGGGCGTACACCGATAAACTCATCTTT.

This clone is large by share. The chain recombines TRDV1 with TRDJ1; 10 nucleotides match TRDD3. The CDR3 has 19 residues. V lost 4 bases, J lost 1 base, and 15 bases stayed unmatched. Germline assignment: CDR1 TSWWSYY and CDR2 QGS. The chain's CDR3 is CALGVASYLGDRGTDKLIF. CDR3 nucleotides: TGTGCTCTTGGGGTCGCTTCCTATCTGGGGGATAGGGGCACCGATAAACTCATCTTT.

This clone was seen only a few times. This DNA's translation and the protein TCRdb lists, from a much larger clone, do not match at residue 17, likely due to a read error; the protein shown is translated from the DNA. This rearrangement joins TRDV1 to TRDJ1, with D possibly being TRDD3 (5 bases). CDR1 and CDR2 (germline): TSWWSYY, QGS. CDR3 size: 18 residues. CDR3 coding DNA: TGTGCTCTTGGGGAACCCGTCGGATATCGGGTATACACCGATAAACTCACCTTT. Amino acids: CALGEPVGYRVYTDKLTF.

Judged by abundance, this clone is medium-sized. V usage is TRDV3 and J usage is TRDJ1, with TRDD2 matching over 9 bases. The CDR3 runs to 18 residues. Trimming took 4 bases from V and 0 from J; bases not matched to a gene: 18. The germline CDR1 and CDR2 sequences are TVYSNPD and GDNSRS (reference sequence). The CDR3 here is CASGLPTPFLEYTDKLIF. In DNA, the CDR3 is TGTGCCTCTGGCCTTCCTACCCCATTTTTGGAGTACACCGATAAACTCATCTTT.

Concerning this clone: The amino acid sequence in TCRdb belongs to a much larger clone and departs from this DNA's translation at residue 7, likely a sequencing read error; the sequence shown is translated from the DNA. The rearrangement uses TRDV1 and TRDJ1; 9 bases match TRDD2. This CDR3 is 22 amino acids long. CDR1 TSWWSYY and CDR2 QGS come from the germline V gene. V lost 0 bases to trimming and J lost 1 base; unmatched junction nucleotides: 21. The CDR3: CALGELILPTLWGPGGTDKLIF. DNA for the CDR3: TGTGCTCTTGGGGAACTCATCCTTCCTACTCTCTGGGGACCCGGAGGCACCGATAAACTCATCTTT.

In this sample, this clone turned up a few times. TCRdb's protein does not match the DNA translation at residue 15; the protein provided is translated from the DNA. The chain is built from TRDV3 and TRDJ1; TRDD3 agrees at 8 bases. The CDR3 loop spans 18 amino acids. Germline-derived CDR1 and CDR2 are TVYSNPD and GDNSRS (reference sequence). The CDR3 DNA follows: TGTGCCTTTAAAGTTAGATCCCGACCCCTGGGGGACACCGATGAACTCATCTTT. Protein product: CAFKVRSRPLGDTDELIF.

This clone has more than one count but fewer than ten. TCRdb lists the protein of a much larger clone for this DNA, which differs at residue 8, so this is likely a read error; the protein given here is translated from the DNA itself. The chain couples TRDV1 to TRDJ2, with a possible D match to TRDD3 (6 bases). With 2 bases removed from V and 0 bases from J, the gap between germline ends came to 31 bases. CDR1 is TSWWSYY, CDR2 QGS, per germline. The CDR3 loop spans 23 amino acids. CDR3 amino acids: CALGEAGIRGTVSYFSLTAQLFF. Here the CDR3 DNA reads TGTGCTCTTGGGGAAGCGGGCATACGGGGGACCGTCTCCTATTTCTCTTTGACAGCACAACTCTTCTTT.